One sample yielded the 21 T cell receptor beta chains listed below, sequenced in a study of blood T cell repertoires in COVID-19. Only in-frame clones appear in the TCRdb table, and some are missing; sequencing was by immunoSEQ multiplex PCR. The sample consists of about 200,000 clones, around 90% of them appearing once. The sequenced sample was peripheral blood. The receptor source for this set is a man aged 55 to 70 who had recovered from COVID-19.

This chain uses TRBV7-6 with TRBJ1-4; tentatively, D is TRBD1 (6 bases). The V and J ends lost 5 bases and 0 bases respectively, with 19 bases between them. The V gene's germline CDR1 is SGHVS and CDR2 FNYEAQ. The CDR3 spans 18 residues. CDR3 region: CASSTLRGNSATNEKLFF. CDR3 nucleotides: TGTGCCAGCAGCACACTTAGGGGGAACAGTGCAACTAATGAAAAACTGTTTTTT.

This clone has a single count. This chain uses TRBV30 with TRBJ1-2; 12 bases fit TRBD1. CDR1 is GTSNPN, CDR2 SVGIG, per germline (reference sequence). V lost 1 base, J lost 2 bases, and 2 bases stayed unmatched. The CDR3 sequence is 15 residues long. CDR3 in amino acids: CAWSAGTGGNYGYTF. The CDR3 DNA reads TGTGCCTGGAGTGCGGGGACAGGGGGCAACTATGGCTACACCTTC.

V usage is TRBV30 and J usage is TRBJ2-6; TRBD2 matches 11 bases. The CDR3 has 19 residues. Unmatched junction bases numbered 7, after V lost 0 bases and J lost 0 bases. Germline V gene sequence: CDR1 GTSNPN, CDR2 SVGIG (reference sequence). In nucleotides, the CDR3 is TGTGCCTGGAGTGTACCGACTAGCGGGATCCGCTCTGGGGCCAACGTCCTGACTTTC. Translated, it gives CAWSVPTSGIRSGANVLTF.

The gene calls are TRBV28 and TRBJ1-5; TRBD1 matches 8 bases. The CDR3 has 16 residues. V gave up 4 bases and J gave up 2 bases; unmatched junction bases: 7. Germline V gives CDR1 MDHEN, CDR2 SYDVKM. As DNA, the CDR3 is TGTGCCAGCAGTTCCAGGGGGCGAGGGGGCAATCAGCCCCAGCATTTT. As protein: CASSSRGRGGNQPQHF.

The J gene is TRBJ2-7, the V gene TRBV28, with 7 nucleotides matching TRBD2. CDR3 length: 14 amino acids. Germline lookup yields CDR1 MDHEN and CDR2 SYDVKM. V was clipped by 2 bases and J by 3 bases; unmatched bases: 4. CDR3 sequence reads: CASSLGRADYEQYF. The CDR3 DNA sequence: TGTGCCAGCAGTTTAGGGAGGGCTGACTACGAGCAGTACTTC.

The chain recombines TRBV5-5 with TRBJ1-1; a weak D match, TRBD1 (6 bases). V lost 2 bases to trimming and J lost 4 bases, with 24 bases between them. CDR1 is SGHKS, CDR2 YYEKEE, per germline (reference sequence). The length of the CDR3 is 18 residues. CDR3 DNA sequence: TGTGCCAGCAGCTTTAGGCCAATAGGGGTCGTCAGGGGCACTGAAGCTTTCTTT. Translated, it gives CASSFRPIGVVRGTEAFF.

The chain uses TRBV7-2 and TRBJ2-7, with D perhaps matching TRBD1 (6 bases). The CDR3 spans 14 residues. V was shortened by 5 bases and J by 2 bases, with 13 bases between the two germline ends. Looked up from germline, CDR1 is SGHTA and CDR2 is FQGNSA. The CDR3 sequence is CASSIGTPAYEQYF. The CDR3 nucleotides read TGTGCCAGCAGCATTGGGACACCTGCCTACGAGCAGTACTTC.

In this sample, this clone turned up once. The chain couples TRBV18 to TRBJ2-3; 8 bases line up with TRBD2. V was clipped by 3 bases and J by 0 bases; unmatched bases: 2. The CDR3 is 15 amino acids. CDR1 is KGHSH, CDR2 LQKENI, per germline. CDR3 residues: CASSPAGGSTDTQYF. The DNA for the CDR3 is TGTGCCAGCTCACCGGCGGGGGGCAGCACAGATACGCAGTATTTT.

This clone was recorded a few times. The same CDR3 can be traced to other DNA sequences in this sample. The rearrangement uses TRBV12-3 or TRBV12-4 and TRBJ2-7, with unresolved D. With 2 bases removed from V and 7 bases from J, the gap between germline ends came to 6 bases. CDR3 length: 11 amino acids. CDR3 sequence (DNA): TGTGCCAGCAGTTTAATCCAGGAGCAGTACTTC. It encodes CASSLIQEQYF.

The count of this clone is one. The genes are TRBV6-6 and TRBJ2-1, with 11 bases that match TRBD1. CDR3 length equals 16 residues. CDR1 and CDR2 (germline): MNHNY, SVGAGI (reference sequence). V gave up 4 bases and J gave up 8 bases; unmatched junction bases: 10. The CDR3 DNA reads TGTGCCAGCAGTTCGCCCGGACAGGGGGCGATCGATGAGCAGTTCTTC. Its translation is CASSSPGQGAIDEQFF.

This clone was observed a few times. J is TRBJ2-7 and V is TRBV18; 9 bases are shared with TRBD1. There are 15 residues in the CDR3. Germline assignment: CDR1 KGHSH and CDR2 LQKENI. The V gene end was trimmed by 1 base and the J gene end by 5 bases; junction bases not matched to a gene: 6. In nucleotides, the CDR3 is TGTGCCAGCTCACCACAGGGGACAGGGAGTCACGAGCAGTACTTC. It is translated as CASSPQGTGSHEQYF.

This chain connects TRBV7-3 to TRBJ2-1; 7 bases line up with TRBD2. Trimming at V came to 8 bases and at J to 3 bases, leaving 10 bases not matched to a gene. This CDR3 is 15 amino acids long. The germline CDR1 and CDR2 sequences are SGHTA and FQGTGA. The CDR3 reads CASSLRREIYNEQFF. The CDR3 DNA sequence: TGTGCCAGCTCCCTCCGGCGGGAGATCTACAATGAGCAGTTCTTC. The full variable domain, in which reference TRBV7-3 and TRBJ2-1 provide the parts outside the CDR3, is GAGVSQTPSNKVTEKGKYVELRCDPISGHTALYWYRQSLGQGPEFLIYFQGTGAADDSGLPNDRFFAVRPEGSVSTLKIQRTERGDSAVYLCASSLRREIYNEQFFGPGTRLTVL.

The V call is TRBV27, the J call TRBJ2-3, with TRBD2 matching over 16 bases. Germline CDR1 is MNHEY and CDR2 is SMNVEV (reference sequence). V shed 3 bases, J shed 2 bases, and the junction held 11 bases outside the gene matches. There are 20 residues in the CDR3. In DNA form, the CDR3 reads TGTGCCAGCAGTTTTAGAGGGACTAGCGGGAGGGCGGGATACACAGATACGCAGTATTTT. Its translation is CASSFRGTSGRAGYTDTQYF.

The chain employs TRBV27 and TRBJ1-1, with TRBD1 as a possible D gene (5 bases). Germline V gene sequence: CDR1 MNHEY, CDR2 SMNVEV (reference sequence). V was trimmed by 7 bases and J by 0 bases, leaving 9 bases between them. CDR3 size: 13 residues. The CDR3 protein is CASTDSLNTEAFF. CDR3 DNA sequence: TGTGCCAGCACTGACAGTTTGAACACTGAAGCTTTCTTT.

V usage is TRBV10-3 and J usage is TRBJ1-2, with 7 positions matching TRBD1. The junction had 6 bases not matched to a gene; V was cut back by 9 bases and J by 2 bases. The germline gives CDR1 ENHRY, CDR2 SYGVKD. There are 13 residues in the CDR3. The CDR3 loop is CAMTKTGNYGYTF. DNA of the CDR3: TGTGCCATGACGAAGACAGGGAACTATGGCTACACCTTC.

The chain uses TRBV15 and TRBJ2-7; maybe TRBD2 (6 bases). Germline CDR1 and CDR2: LNHNV and YYDKDF (reference sequence). The CDR3 contains 14 residues. V was shortened by 2 bases and J by 4 bases, with 12 bases between the two germline ends. The CDR3 DNA sequence: TGTGCCACCAGCAGAAACTGGGGGGAATACGAGCAGTACTTC. Translating it yields CATSRNWGEYEQYF.

V gene TRBV27 combines with J gene TRBJ2-7, with TRBD2 matching over 8 bases. Germline assignment: CDR1 MNHEY and CDR2 SMNVEV (reference sequence). The CDR3 is made up of 16 amino acids. V lost 1 base, J lost 4 bases, and 9 bases stayed unmatched. The CDR3: CASSLWDGRAKYEQYF. In DNA, the CDR3 is TGTGCCAGCAGTTTATGGGACGGGAGGGCCAAATACGAGCAGTACTTC.

The V gene is TRBV12-3 or TRBV12-4, the J gene TRBJ1-1; 8 bases line up with TRBD1. J was trimmed by 13 bases and V by 6 bases; bases with no gene match: 13. The CDR3 has 13 amino acids. CDR3 protein: CASRTGQGVKGFF. CDR3 nucleotide sequence: TGTGCCAGCAGGACCGGACAGGGAGTTAAGGGTTTCTTT.

V gene TRBV28 combines with J gene TRBJ2-7; D gene uncertain. CDR1 and CDR2 (germline): MDHEN, SYDVKM. V was trimmed by 1 base and J by 5 bases, leaving 3 bases between them. The CDR3 is 11 residues long. CDR3 sequence: CASSLSHEQYF. The CDR3 DNA sequence: TGTGCCAGCAGTTTATCTCACGAGCAGTACTTC.

This chain uses TRBV5-1 with TRBJ2-7, with D perhaps matching TRBD1 (6 bases). Germline CDR1 and CDR2: SGHRS and YFSETQ. V lost 0 bases, J lost 3 bases, and 10 bases lay in between. The CDR3 contains 14 residues. DNA for the CDR3: TGCGCCAGCAGCTTGGGGACAGAGAACTACGAGCAGTACTTC. Translation gives CASSLGTENYEQYF. The whole variable domain, filled in from reference TRBV5-1 and TRBJ2-7, reads KAGVTQTPRYLIKTRGQQVTLSCSPISGHRSVSWYQQTPGQGLQFLFEYFSETQRNKGNFPGRFSGRQFSNSRSEMNVSTLELGDSALYLCASSLGTENYEQYFGPGTRLTVT.

This chain joins TRBV19 and TRBJ2-1; 10 nucleotides match TRBD2. Trimming took 5 bases from V and 4 from J; bases not matched to a gene: 8. Per germline, CDR1 LNHDA and CDR2 SQIVND (reference sequence). CDR3 length: 16 amino acids. The CDR3 protein is CASSAAGGRIYNEQFF. CDR3 DNA: TGTGCCAGTAGTGCAGCGGGGGGGCGAATTTACAATGAGCAGTTCTTC. Looking up the rest from reference TRBV19 and TRBJ2-1 gives the full variable domain: DGGITQSPKYLFRKEGQNVTLSCEQNLNHDAMYWYRQDPGQGLRLIYYSQIVNDFQKGDIAEGYSVSREKKESFPLTVTSAQKNPTAFYLCASSAAGGRIYNEQFFGPGTRLTVL.